These 11 T cell receptor beta chains came from one sample sequenced in a study of yellow fever vaccine responses in identical twins. One entry per CDR3 protein, called by TCRdb with MiXCR from the RT-PCR reads. There are some 1,000 distinct CDR3 sequences in the sample; 70% to 85% occur only once, and under 15% lies in the top ten. Sequenced material: T cells from blood (PBMCs), unsorted or a sorted subset (not recorded which), taken before or after yellow fever vaccination (not recorded which). These receptors were collected from a female donor who received the yellow fever vaccine.

The chain has TRBV29-1 and TRBJ1-5; 10 bases match TRBD1. Per the germline V gene, CDR1 is SQVTM and CDR2 is ANQGSEA. Trimming at V came to 4 bases and at J to 5 bases, leaving 2 bases not matched to a gene. CDR3 length equals 13 residues. The CDR3 loop reads CSVVTGGDQPQHF. CDR3 coding DNA: TGCAGCGTTGTGACAGGGGGCGATCAGCCCCAGCATTTT.

The rearrangement uses TRBV28 and TRBJ2-1; D remains ambiguous. Looked up from germline, CDR1 is MDHEN and CDR2 is SYDVKM. Between the trimmed V and J ends, which lost 8 bases and 1 base, there was a span of 9 bases. The CDR3 loop spans 13 amino acids. CDR3 sequence: CASRRPSYNEQFF. The CDR3 nucleotides read TGTGCCAGCCGCCGGCCTTCCTACAATGAGCAGTTCTTC.

V and J are TRBV4-1 and TRBJ1-2; D unclear. In germline, CDR1 is MGHRA, CDR2 YSYEKL. The CDR3 loop spans 16 amino acids. Trimming stripped 5 bases from V and 0 bases from J, with 16 bases between. CDR3 coding DNA: TGCGCCAGCAGCTCCGACGCTGTGACCACTAACTATGGCTACACCTTC. It specifies CASSSDAVTTNYGYTF.

This rearrangement joins TRBV14 to TRBJ2-5; the D gene is possibly TRBD1 (5 bases). The CDR3 runs 14 residues. CDR1 is SGHDN and CDR2 is FVKESK in the germline V gene. Deletions cut 0 bases from V and 11 bases from J, with 16 bases between. CDR3 loop: CASSQDYPRAGQYF. For the CDR3, the DNA is TGTGCCAGCAGCCAAGATTACCCCCGGGCAGGGCAGTACTTC.

This chain connects TRBV11-2 to TRBJ2-5; D is unresolved. The V gene's germline CDR1 is SGHAT and CDR2 FQNNGV. The CDR3 runs to 15 residues. V lost 1 base, J lost 1 base, and 10 bases lay in between. CDR3: CASSLVYGIQETQYF. CDR3 nucleotide sequence: TGTGCCAGCAGCTTAGTTTACGGAATCCAAGAGACCCAGTACTTC.

The chain joins TRBV11-3 to TRBJ1-6; D possibly corresponds to TRBD1 (5 bases). V shed 1 base and J shed 6 bases, with 16 bases lying between them. The CDR3 is 17 amino acids. Germline V gene lookup returns CDR1 SGHNT and CDR2 YENEEA. This CDR3 is CASSLAGAGPSNSPLHF. The CDR3 DNA follows: TGTGCCAGCAGCTTAGCCGGCGCGGGGCCCTCTAATTCACCCCTCCACTTT.

CDR3 residues: CASSLWGQEEQYV. CDR3 DNA: TGTGCCAGCAGCTTGTGGGGCCAGGAAGAGCAGTACGTC. V usage is TRBV5-4 and J usage is TRBJ2-7, with D tentatively TRBD1 (5 bases). This CDR3 has 13 residues. CDR1 and CDR2 from the germline V gene are SGHNT and YYREEE (reference sequence). Trimming stripped 1 base from V and 7 bases from J, with 12 bases between.

The chain is built from TRBV11-2 and TRBJ1-5; weak D call: TRBD1 (6 bases). Trimming took off 5 bases at V and 4 bases at J, with 15 bases between the two ends. Germline loops: CDR1 SGHAT, CDR2 FQNNGV. There are 15 residues in the CDR3. The CDR3 is CASSPSGGGNQPQHF. CDR3 nucleotide sequence: TGTGCCAGCAGCCCATCTGGGGGCGGGAATCAGCCCCAGCATTTT.

The chain has TRBV13 and TRBJ2-1, with a weak D call TRBD1 (6 bases). With 5 bases removed from V and 0 bases from J, the gap between germline ends came to 11 bases. Germline V gene sequence: CDR1 PRHDT, CDR2 FYEKMQ (reference sequence). This CDR3 has 15 amino acids. The CDR3 bases are TGTGCCAGCAGCCTAGACAGGAGCTCCTACAATGAGCAGTTCTTC. Its translation is CASSLDRSSYNEQFF.

The chain recombines TRBV4-3 with TRBJ2-1; TRBD2 agrees at 10 bases. Per germline, CDR1 LGHNA and CDR2 YSLEER. The junction had 9 bases not matched to a gene; V was cut back by 3 bases and J by 4 bases. The CDR3 is made up of 17 amino acids. In DNA, the CDR3 is TGCGCCAGCAGCCACGACCAGCGGACTAGCGGTTACAATGAGCAGTTCTTC. This codes for CASSHDQRTSGYNEQFF.

This clonotype was seen only a few times. The CDR3 spells CAWSVLAGRGSYNEQFF. The CDR3 DNA is TGTGCCTGGAGTGTACTGGCGGGAAGGGGGTCCTACAATGAGCAGTTCTTC. The chain joins TRBV30 to TRBJ2-1, with D perhaps given as TRBD1 or TRBD2 (6 bases each). Trimming stripped 0 bases from V and 1 base from J, with 16 bases between. CDR1 is GTSNPN and CDR2 is SVGIG in the germline V gene (reference sequence). The CDR3 has 17 amino acids.